This T cell receptor beta chain was identified in a study of T cell changes during pregnancy in multiple sclerosis. Some clones are missing from TCRdb's copy, which holds only in-frame ones; the method was immunoSEQ multiplex PCR. Among about 77,000 clones listed, around 91% were seen once. J lost 2 bases, V lost 3 bases, and 5 bases had no gene match. The CDR3 is 15 amino acids. Germline loops: CDR1 LNHNV, CDR2 YYDKDF (reference sequence). This rearrangement joins TRBV15 to TRBJ2-5; 8 nucleotides align to TRBD2. Sequencing was performed on peripheral blood, taken before pregnancy. This receptor was identified in a female donor with multiple sclerosis, enrolled in a pregnancy study. The CDR3 is CATSRLSGDQETQYF. As DNA, the CDR3 is TGTGCCACCAGCAGGCTTAGCGGGGATCAAGAGACCCAGTACTTC.